A single sample is the source of the 7 T cell receptor beta chains below, sequenced in a study of blood T cell repertoires in COVID-19. The assay was immunoSEQ multiplex PCR, and TCRdb's table has in-frame clones only and misses some. The repertoire holds roughly 150,000 clones, 75% to 90% seen once, with roughly 0.52% in the top ten. The sequenced sample consisted of peripheral blood. These TCRs come from a man aged 55 to 70 with acute or convalescent COVID-19.

The chain has TRBV9 and TRBJ1-2; a weak D match, TRBD1 (5 bases). Trimming cost V 1 base and J 2 bases, with 9 bases left between them. The CDR3 is made up of 14 amino acids. Germline V gene sequence: CDR1 SGDLS, CDR2 YYNGEE. The CDR3 region has the DNA TGTGCCAGCAGCGTACAGGGAGGGAACTATGGCTACACCTTC. Translation: CASSVQGGNYGYTF.

The V and J genes are TRBV6-5 and TRBJ2-3, with TRBD1 as a possible D gene (5 bases). Germline values: CDR1 MNHEY, CDR2 SVGAGI. Trimming took 6 bases from V and 6 from J, leaving 7 bases between them. This CDR3 is built from 11 residues. The CDR3 coding sequence is TGTGCCAGCAGGTGGGGCGATACGCAGTATTTT. Residues: CASRWGDTQYF.

The rearrangement uses TRBV7-2 and TRBJ2-7, with 8 bases identical to TRBD1. Germline CDR1 is SGHTA and CDR2 is FQGNSA. Trimming cost V 1 base and J 7 bases; bases outside gene matches: 12. The CDR3 loop spans 16 amino acids. The CDR3 spells CASSLGSGTGLGEQYF. CDR3 bases: TGTGCCAGCAGCTTAGGCTCCGGGACAGGTTTAGGGGAGCAGTACTTC.

The chain joins TRBV6-1 to TRBJ2-7; possibly TRBD2 for D (5 bases). This CDR3 spans 16 amino acids. Trimming took off 4 bases at V and 1 base at J, with 17 bases between the two ends. CDR1 is MNHNS, CDR2 SASEGT, per germline. The CDR3 nucleotides read TGTGCCAGCAGTGGCGGTCTTTATCGCGGGTCCTACGAGCAGTACTTC. Amino acid sequence: CASSGGLYRGSYEQYF.

This clone was seen a single time. V and J are TRBV7-2 and TRBJ2-5; D is unresolved. This CDR3 spans 13 amino acids. V was shortened by 5 bases and J by 5 bases, with 12 bases between the two germline ends. Germline CDR1 is SGHTA and CDR2 is FQGNSA. The CDR3 nucleotides are TGTGCCAGCAGCATCCCTGGTCGGGAGACCCAGTACTTC. Translated: CASSIPGRETQYF.

The chain links TRBV4-1 to TRBJ2-1; 7 nucleotides agree with TRBD2. Germline CDR1 MGHRA, CDR2 YSYEKL. This CDR3 spans 17 amino acids. V lost 1 base and J lost 10; bases outside the gene matches: 16. The CDR3 here is CASSQVFSGARTSEQFF. The CDR3 DNA reads as TGCGCCAGCAGCCAAGTTTTCAGCGGGGCCCGTACTTCGGAGCAGTTCTTC.

The V gene is TRBV7-2, the J gene TRBJ2-2, with TRBD2 matching over 9 bases. The CDR3 totals 16 residues. Per the germline V gene, CDR1 is SGHTA and CDR2 is FQGNSA. After removal of 2 bases from V and 1 base from J, the junction contained 2 bases not matched to a gene. The CDR3 here is CASSLLAGRNTGELFF. The CDR3 DNA reads as TGTGCCAGCAGCTTACTAGCGGGGAGGAACACCGGGGAGCTGTTTTTT.